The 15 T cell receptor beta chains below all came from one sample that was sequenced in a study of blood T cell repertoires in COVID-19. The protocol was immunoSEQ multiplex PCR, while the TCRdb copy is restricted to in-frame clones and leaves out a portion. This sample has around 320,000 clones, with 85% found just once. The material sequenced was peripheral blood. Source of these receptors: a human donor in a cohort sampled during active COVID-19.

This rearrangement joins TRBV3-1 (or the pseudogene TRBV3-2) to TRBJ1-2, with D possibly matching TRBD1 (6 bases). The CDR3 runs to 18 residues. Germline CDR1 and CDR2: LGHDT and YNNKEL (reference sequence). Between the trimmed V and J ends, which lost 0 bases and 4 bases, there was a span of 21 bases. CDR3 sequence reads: CASSQELGTPSGSYGYTF. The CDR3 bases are TGTGCCAGCAGCCAAGAGTTGGGGACACCCTCAGGGAGCTATGGCTACACCTTC.

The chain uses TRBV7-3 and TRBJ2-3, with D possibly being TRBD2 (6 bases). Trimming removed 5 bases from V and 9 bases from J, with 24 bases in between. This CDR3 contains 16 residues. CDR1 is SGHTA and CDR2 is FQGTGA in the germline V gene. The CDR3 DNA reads TGTGCCAGCAGCCCAACCCGGGACTCCGGACACCTAACGCAGTATTTT. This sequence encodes CASSPTRDSGHLTQYF.

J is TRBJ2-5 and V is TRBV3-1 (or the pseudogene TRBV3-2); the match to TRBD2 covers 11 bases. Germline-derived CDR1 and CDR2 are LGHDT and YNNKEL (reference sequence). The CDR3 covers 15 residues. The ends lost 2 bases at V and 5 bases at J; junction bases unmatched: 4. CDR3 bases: TGTGCCAGCAGCCAAATAGCGGGGGGGCCCGAGACCCAGTACTTC. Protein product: CASSQIAGGPETQYF.

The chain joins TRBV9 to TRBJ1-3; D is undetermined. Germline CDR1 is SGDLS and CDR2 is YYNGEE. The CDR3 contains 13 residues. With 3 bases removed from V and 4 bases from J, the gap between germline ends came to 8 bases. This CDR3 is CASSAFIGNTIYF. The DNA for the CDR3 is TGTGCCAGCAGCGCCTTTATCGGAAACACCATATATTTT.

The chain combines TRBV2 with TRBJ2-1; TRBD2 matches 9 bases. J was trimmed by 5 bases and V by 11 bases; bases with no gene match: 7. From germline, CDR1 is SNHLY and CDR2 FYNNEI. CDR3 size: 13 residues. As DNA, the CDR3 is TGTGCCGGAGCGGGGGGTCCCAACAATGAGCAGTTCTTC. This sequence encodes CAGAGGPNNEQFF.

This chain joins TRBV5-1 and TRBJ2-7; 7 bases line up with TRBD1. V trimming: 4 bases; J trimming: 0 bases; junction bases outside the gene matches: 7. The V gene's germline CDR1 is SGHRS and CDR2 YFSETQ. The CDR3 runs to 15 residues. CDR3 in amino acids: CASSPGQTISYEQYF. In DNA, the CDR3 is TGCGCCAGCAGCCCGGGACAGACAATCTCCTACGAGCAGTACTTC.

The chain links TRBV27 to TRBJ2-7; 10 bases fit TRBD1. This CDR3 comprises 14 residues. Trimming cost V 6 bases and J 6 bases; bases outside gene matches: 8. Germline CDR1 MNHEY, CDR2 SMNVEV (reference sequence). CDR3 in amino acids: CASRSGTGAGEQYF. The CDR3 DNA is TGTGCCAGCAGATCCGGGACAGGGGCTGGCGAGCAGTACTTC.

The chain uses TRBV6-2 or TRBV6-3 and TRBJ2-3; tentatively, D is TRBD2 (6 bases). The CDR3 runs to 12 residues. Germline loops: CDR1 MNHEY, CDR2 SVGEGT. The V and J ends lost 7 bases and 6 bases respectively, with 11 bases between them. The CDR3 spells CASTPGRDTQYF. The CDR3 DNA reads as TGTGCCAGCACCCCGGGGAGGGATACGCAGTATTTT.

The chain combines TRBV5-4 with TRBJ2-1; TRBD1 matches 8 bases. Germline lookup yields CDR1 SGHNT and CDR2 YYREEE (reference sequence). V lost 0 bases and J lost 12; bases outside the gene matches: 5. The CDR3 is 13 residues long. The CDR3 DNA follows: TGTGCCAGCAGCTTGGGGGACAGGCAGGGGCAGTTCTTC. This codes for CASSLGDRQGQFF.

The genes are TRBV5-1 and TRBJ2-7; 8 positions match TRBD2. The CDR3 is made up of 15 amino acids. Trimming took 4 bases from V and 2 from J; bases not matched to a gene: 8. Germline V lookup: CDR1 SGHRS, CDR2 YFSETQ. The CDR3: CASSPREGTAYEQYF. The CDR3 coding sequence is TGCGCCAGCAGCCCTCGGGAGGGGACTGCCTACGAGCAGTACTTC.

The CDR3 loop reads CASSIWTGTAKNIQYF. DNA of the CDR3: TGTGCCAGTAGTATCTGGACAGGGACAGCCAAAAACATTCAGTACTTC. The V and J genes are TRBV19 and TRBJ2-4, with TRBD1 matching over 8 bases. J lost 0 bases, V lost 3 bases, and 4 bases had no gene match. Germline values: CDR1 LNHDA, CDR2 SQIVND (reference sequence). This CDR3 contains 16 residues. The variable domain in full, with the rest retrieved from reference TRBV19 and TRBJ2-4, is DGGITQSPKYLFRKEGQNVTLSCEQNLNHDAMYWYRQDPGQGLRLIYYSQIVNDFQKGDIAEGYSVSREKKESFPLTVTSAQKNPTAFYLCASSIWTGTAKNIQYFGAGTRLSVL.

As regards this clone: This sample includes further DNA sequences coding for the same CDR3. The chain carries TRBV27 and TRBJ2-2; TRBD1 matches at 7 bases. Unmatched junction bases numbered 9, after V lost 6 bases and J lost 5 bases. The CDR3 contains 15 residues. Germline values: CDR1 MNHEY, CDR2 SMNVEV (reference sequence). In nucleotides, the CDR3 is TGTGCCAGCAGCCTTAGACAGGGTTGGACCGGGGAGCTGTTTTTT. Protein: CASSLRQGWTGELFF.

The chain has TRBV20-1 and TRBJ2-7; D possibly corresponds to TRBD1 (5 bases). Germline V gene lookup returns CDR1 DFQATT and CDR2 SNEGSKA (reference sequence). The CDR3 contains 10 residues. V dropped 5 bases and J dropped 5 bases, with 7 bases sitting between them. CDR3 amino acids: CSAQGNEQYF. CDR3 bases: TGCAGTGCTCAGGGCAACGAGCAGTACTTC.

The CDR3 DNA follows: TGTGCCAGCAGCCCAAACACACAGCCCTACGAGCAGTACTTC. This codes for CASSPNTQPYEQYF. This rearrangement joins TRBV11-2 to TRBJ2-7; D remains ambiguous. Germline lookup yields CDR1 SGHAT and CDR2 FQNNGV. V lost 5 bases to trimming and J lost 2 bases, with 13 bases between them. The CDR3 runs 14 residues.

CDR3 sequence: CASSLKGDRHGELFF. In nucleotides, the CDR3 is TGTGCCAGCAGCTTAAAGGGGGACAGACACGGGGAGCTGTTTTTT. The rearrangement links TRBV7-3 to TRBJ2-2, with TRBD1 matching 7 bases. In germline, CDR1 is SGHTA, CDR2 FQGTGA. This CDR3 has 15 residues. Losses at the gene ends were 1 base for V and 7 bases for J; bases not matched to a gene: 6.